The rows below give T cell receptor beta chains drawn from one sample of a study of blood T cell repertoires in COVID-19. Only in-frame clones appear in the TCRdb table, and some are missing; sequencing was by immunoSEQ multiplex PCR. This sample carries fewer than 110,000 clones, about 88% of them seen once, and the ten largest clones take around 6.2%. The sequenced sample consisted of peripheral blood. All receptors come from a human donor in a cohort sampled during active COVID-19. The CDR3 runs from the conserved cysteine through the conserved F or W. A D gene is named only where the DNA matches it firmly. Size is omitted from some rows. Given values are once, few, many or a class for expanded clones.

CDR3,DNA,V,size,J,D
CASSQASGGISYNEQFF,TGTGCCAGCAGCCAAGCTTCGGGCGGGATCTCCTACAATGAGCAGTTCTTC,TRBV4-2,NA,TRBJ2-1,NA
CASSLDRGTDTQYF,TGCGCCAGCAGCTTGGACAGGGGGACAGATACGCAGTATTTT,TRBV5-1,NA,TRBJ2-3,TRBD1
CSVVATGGGDGYTF,TGCAGCGTTGTAGCGACAGGGGGTGGAGATGGCTACACCTTC,TRBV29-1,NA,TRBJ1-2,TRBD1
CAWSGRGLNGYTF,TGTGCCTGGTCAGGGAGGGGGTTAAATGGCTACACCTTC,TRBV30,NA,TRBJ1-2,NA
CASSQGLAGVSGYEQYF,TGTGCCAGCAGCCAAGGCTTAGCGGGAGTGAGTGGCTACGAGCAGTACTTC,TRBV3-1/TRBV3-2,NA,TRBJ2-7,TRBD2
CASSLSQGLYEQYF,TGTGCCAGCAGCTTATCCCAGGGGTTATACGAGCAGTACTTC,TRBV11-2,NA,TRBJ2-7,NA
CASSEASQGAYEQYF,TGTGCCAGCAGCGAGGCCTCCCAGGGGGCTTACGAGCAGTACTTC,TRBV9,NA,TRBJ2-7,TRBD1
CASKKHPSYEQYF,TGTGCCAGCAAGAAGCACCCCTCCTACGAGCAGTACTTC,TRBV2,NA,TRBJ2-7,NA
CASSAGASGTSAYEQYF,TGTGCCAGCAGCGCGGGGGCCTCCGGGACTAGCGCCTACGAGCAGTACTTC,TRBV9,NA,TRBJ2-7,TRBD2
CASSPSGGIGNTIYF,TGCGCCAGCAGCCCTTCAGGGGGCATCGGAAACACCATATATTTT,TRBV4-1,once,TRBJ1-3,TRBD1
CASSSGDSGNTIYF,TGTGCCAGCAGCTCGGGGGACTCTGGAAACACCATATATTTT,TRBV11-3,NA,TRBJ1-3,NA
CASSTGGISTGELFF,TGTGCCAGCAGCACAGGGGGTATAAGCACCGGGGAGCTGTTTTTT,TRBV3-1/TRBV3-2,NA,TRBJ2-2,TRBD1
CASSLFFGLAGEETQYF,TGTGCCAGCAGTTTATTCTTCGGGCTAGCGGGGGAAGAGACCCAGTACTTC,TRBV27,NA,TRBJ2-5,TRBD2
CASSQDGDYTDTQYF,TGTGCCAGCAGCCAAGATGGGGACTACACAGATACGCAGTATTTT,TRBV4-2,NA,TRBJ2-3,TRBD2
CASSGQGSNYGYTF,TGTGCCAGCAGCGGACAGGGGTCAAACTATGGCTACACCTTC,TRBV9,NA,TRBJ1-2,TRBD1
CASSRDSIWGYTF,TGTGCCAGCAGTAGGGACAGCATTTGGGGCTACACCTTC,TRBV6-2/TRBV6-3,NA,TRBJ1-2,TRBD1
CASSEARGHDTDTQYF,TGTGCCAGCAGTGAAGCTCGAGGCCATGACACAGATACGCAGTATTTT,TRBV6-1,NA,TRBJ2-3,NA
CASSYIRTGGSYGYTF,TGTGCCAGCAGTTACATCCGGACAGGGGGCAGCTATGGCTACACCTTC,TRBV6-5,once,TRBJ1-2,TRBD1
CASSVGGGNTEAFF,TGTGCCAGCAGTGTAGGGGGCGGGAACACTGAAGCTTTCTTT,TRBV28,NA,TRBJ1-1,TRBD1
CASSSTLRAEQYF,TGTGCCAGCAGCTCAACGTTAAGAGCCGAGCAGTACTTC,TRBV5-8,NA,TRBJ2-7,NA
CASSQSPGRQETQYF,TGTGCCAGCAGCCAATCCCCAGGGAGGCAAGAGACCCAGTACTTC,TRBV16,NA,TRBJ2-5,NA
CASSAGVAGYTDTQYF,TGTGCCAGCAGCGCCGGGGTAGCCGGATACACAGATACGCAGTATTTT,TRBV7-3,NA,TRBJ2-3,NA
CASSERGSAPRKPQHF,TGTGCCAGCAGTGAAAGGGGGAGTGCGCCGCGTAAGCCCCAGCATTTT,TRBV6-1,NA,TRBJ1-5,NA
CASSRTGGVYGYTF,TGTGCCAGCAGTCGGACAGGGGGCGTCTATGGCTACACCTTC,TRBV7-3,NA,TRBJ1-2,TRBD1
CASSMGQARWNQPQHF,TGTGCCAGCAGCATGGGACAGGCGAGATGGAATCAGCCCCAGCATTTT,TRBV28,NA,TRBJ1-5,TRBD1
CASSLQGGFDYEQYF,TGTGCCAGCAGCCTACAGGGGGGTTTTGACTACGAGCAGTACTTC,TRBV11-2,NA,TRBJ2-7,TRBD1
CASSLSTGTSYEQYF,TGTGCCAGCTCACTATCGACAGGAACCTCCTACGAGCAGTACTTC,TRBV18,NA,TRBJ2-7,NA